This T cell receptor beta chain appears in the sequencing data of a study of PD-1 blockade in mismatch repair-deficient tumors. The table came from immunoSEQ multiplex PCR; TCRdb's copy has only in-frame clones and leaves some out. Of 100,000 to 150,000 clones listed, about 88% are singletons. Trimming shortened V by 0 bases and J by 7 bases, and 11 bases separated the two germline ends. The germline CDR1 and CDR2 sequences are SGHTS and YDEGEE. This CDR3 comprises 14 residues. The source material was peripheral blood, sampled approximately 73 weeks after starting pembrolizumab. This clonotype originated in an adult with mismatch repair-deficient cancer. The gene calls are TRBV5-8 and TRBJ2-1; D is ambiguous. CDR3 in amino acids: CASSLDPRWNEQFF. CDR3 bases: TGTGCCAGCAGCTTGGATCCTAGGTGGAATGAGCAGTTCTTC.